These 27 T cell receptor beta chains were sequenced from one sample in a study of vaccination effects on CD4 cells after COVID-19. CD4+ T cells specific for antigen were expanded with viral peptide pools by the ViraFEST assay before sequencing. Researchers isolated CD4+ T cells once ten to eleven days of culture had elapsed. Each vaccine recipient was nucleocapsid antibody negative and had no prior SARS-CoV-2 infection. No antigen has been identified for these receptors. Repertoires were generated with immunoSEQ multiplex PCR, while TCRdb's copy carries only in-frame clones and drops some. The sample comprises about 73,000 clones, 78% of which are singletons, and over 9.5% rests with the top ten. This specimen was CD4+ T cells from PBMCs cultured with SARS-CoV-2 spike peptides, taken before COVID-19 vaccination. These receptors were taken from a human donor who received a COVID-19 vaccine.

The chain joins TRBV10-3 to TRBJ2-7, with D perhaps given as TRBD1 or TRBD2 (6 bases each). Germline-derived CDR1 and CDR2 are ENHRY and SYGVKD. The CDR3 sequence is 11 residues long. V lost 7 bases to trimming and J lost 5 bases, with 9 bases between them. In DNA form, the CDR3 reads TGTGCCATCAAGGGGGGCAACGAGCAGTACGTC. Its translation: CAIKGGNEQYV.

V usage is TRBV4-3 and J usage is TRBJ1-6; D is unresolved. Germline CDR1 LGHNA, CDR2 YSLEER. Deletions cut 0 bases from V and 10 bases from J, with 4 bases between. The CDR3 contains 12 residues. The CDR3 coding sequence is TGCGCCAGCAGCCAAGAAGCCTCACCCCTCCACTTT. Translating gives CASSQEASPLHF.

The CDR3 reads CASSLLSSRVAGELFF. Here the CDR3 DNA reads TGTGCCAGCAGCTTATTATCATCCAGGGTGGCGGGGGAGCTGTTTTTT. The chain uses TRBV11-2 and TRBJ2-2, with TRBD1 as a possible D gene (5 bases). V was trimmed by 2 bases and J by 8 bases, leaving 18 bases between them. CDR1 is SGHAT and CDR2 is FQNNGV in the germline V gene. CDR3 length: 16 amino acids.

The chain is built from TRBV7-3 and TRBJ2-2; D may be TRBD1 (6 bases). This CDR3 comprises 16 residues. CDR1 is SGHTA and CDR2 is FQGTGA in the germline V gene. V shed 2 bases and J shed 1 base, with 11 bases lying between them. CDR3 in amino acids: CASSLGGSGNTGELFF. The CDR3 nucleotides read TGTGCCAGCAGCTTAGGGGGCTCCGGGAACACCGGGGAGCTGTTTTTT.

The V call is TRBV5-1, the J call TRBJ2-1; D is perhaps TRBD1 (6 bases). The CDR3 spans 15 residues. V was trimmed by 4 bases and J by 9 bases, leaving 20 bases between them. The germline V gene has CDR1 SGHRS and CDR2 YFSETQ. CDR3 coding DNA: TGCGCCAGCAGCCCCCGGGACATCCCTGAGGGTGAGCAGTTCTTC. This codes for CASSPRDIPEGEQFF.

The rearrangement uses TRBV24-1 and TRBJ2-2; no clear D gene. Deletions cut 5 bases from V and 2 bases from J, with 17 bases between. This CDR3 spans 17 amino acids. Germline assignment: CDR1 KGHDR and CDR2 SFDVKD. The CDR3 region has the DNA TGTGCCACCAGTGCAGTCGTATCGGGTAAAAACACCGGGGAGCTGTTTTTT. Translated, it gives CATSAVVSGKNTGELFF.

The chain couples TRBV4-3 to TRBJ1-3; D unresolved. V lost 1 base and J lost 0, with 13 bases in between. Germline V CDR1 and CDR2: LGHNA, YSLEER. The CDR3 consists of 17 residues. The CDR3 DNA sequence: TGCGCCAGCAGCCAAGGCCCAATAGGCAGCTCTGGAAACACCATATATTTT. It is translated as CASSQGPIGSSGNTIYF.

This chain joins TRBV4-1 and TRBJ2-4; TRBD1 or TRBD2 may be the D gene (5 bases each). CDR1 MGHRA and CDR2 YSYEKL come from the germline V gene. Trimming shortened V by 1 base and J by 6 bases, and 16 bases separated the two germline ends. This CDR3 has 16 residues. DNA for the CDR3: TGCGCCAGCAGCCAAGTTGGGACCTTCGGGCGAAACATTCAGTACTTC. This codes for CASSQVGTFGRNIQYF.

This chain connects TRBV28 to TRBJ2-4; D not resolved. The CDR3 spans 16 residues. The V end was cut by 4 bases, the J end by 0 bases, with 13 bases between. Per the germline V gene, CDR1 is MDHEN and CDR2 is SYDVKM. This CDR3 reads CASSYAGLLAKNIQYF. The DNA of the CDR3 is TGTGCCAGCAGTTATGCCGGCCTTCTAGCCAAAAACATTCAGTACTTC.

This clone was seen more than once but under ten times. V gene TRBV13 combines with J gene TRBJ2-5, with 9 bases identical to TRBD2. The CDR3 spans 14 residues. V gave up 5 bases and J gave up 1 base; unmatched junction bases: 2. Germline lookup yields CDR1 PRHDT and CDR2 FYEKMQ (reference sequence). The CDR3 loop reads CASSPRGGQETQYF. DNA of the CDR3: TGTGCCAGCAGCCCGCGGGGGGGCCAAGAGACCCAGTACTTC.

The chain combines TRBV6-5 with TRBJ2-7, with TRBD1 matching 7 bases. V lost 5 bases to trimming and J lost 0 bases; unmatched junction nucleotides: 7. The CDR3 extends over 15 amino acids. Germline V gene lookup returns CDR1 MNHEY and CDR2 SVGAGI. The CDR3 DNA sequence: TGTGCCAGCAGTAAGTCCGGGACAGCCTCCTACGAGCAGTACGTC. Residues: CASSKSGTASYEQYV.

The V and J genes are TRBV18 and TRBJ1-1; 9 nucleotides align to TRBD1. The CDR3 runs 16 residues. CDR1 and CDR2 from the germline V gene are KGHSH and LQKENI. The V gene end was trimmed by 4 bases and the J gene end by 0 bases; junction bases not matched to a gene: 6. The chain's CDR3 is CASSRTGALMNTEAFF. DNA for the CDR3: TGTGCCAGCTCACGGACAGGGGCCTTAATGAACACTGAAGCTTTCTTT.

This clone was detected only a few times. The CDR3 loop reads CSARNEKLFF. The CDR3 DNA sequence: TGCAGTGCTAGGAATGAAAAACTGTTTTTT. The J gene is TRBJ1-4, the V gene TRBV20-1; D not certain. Germline assignment: CDR1 DFQATT and CDR2 SNEGSKA (reference sequence). Trimming stripped 3 bases from V and 5 bases from J, with 1 base between. This CDR3 is built from 10 residues.

The rearrangement uses TRBV6-1 and TRBJ2-2; TRBD2 agrees at 14 bases. The V gene end was trimmed by 3 bases and the J gene end by 6 bases; junction bases not matched to a gene: 6. The CDR3 has 17 amino acids. Germline CDR1 and CDR2: MNHNS and SASEGT. The CDR3 region has the DNA TGTGCCAGCAGTGATCCTGGACTAGCGGGGGGATCCGGGGAGCTGTTTTTT. As protein: CASSDPGLAGGSGELFF.

The V and J genes are TRBV7-8 and TRBJ1-5; D is ambiguous. This CDR3 comprises 16 residues. Germline V CDR1 and CDR2: SGHVS, FQNEAQ. Trimming pared 1 base from V and 3 bases from J, leaving 13 bases between. CDR3 sequence reads: CASSLVGGKDNQPQHF. The CDR3 bases are TGTGCCAGCAGCTTAGTAGGAGGGAAGGACAATCAGCCCCAGCATTTT.

In its sample, this clone was seen a few times. The chain is built from TRBV7-8 and TRBJ2-4; possibly TRBD1 for D (5 bases). The CDR3 has 17 amino acids. The V gene's germline CDR1 is SGHVS and CDR2 FQNEAQ. Trimming shortened V by 5 bases and J by 5 bases, and 22 bases separated the two germline ends. CDR3 protein: CASSPTTAKQSQNIQYF. As DNA, the CDR3 is TGTGCCAGCAGCCCCACGACAGCCAAACAAAGCCAAAACATTCAGTACTTC.

The chain is built from TRBV7-2 and TRBJ2-4, with 15 positions matching TRBD2. The CDR3 is made up of 17 amino acids. V was pared by 5 bases and J by 6 bases, with 8 bases of the junction left unmatched. Germline values: CDR1 SGHTA, CDR2 FQGNSA. The CDR3 sequence: CASSTRTSGGAGNIQYF. For the CDR3, the DNA is TGTGCCAGCAGCACTCGGACTAGCGGGGGGGCTGGAAACATTCAGTACTTC.

This sequence joins TRBV10-3 and TRBJ2-1; D is perhaps TRBD1 (5 bases). Germline lookup yields CDR1 ENHRY and CDR2 SYGVKD. The CDR3 has 15 residues. V was pared by 2 bases and J by 5 bases, with 13 bases between. In DNA form, the CDR3 reads TGTGCCATCAGTGAGGCCTTTGACAGCCACAATGAGCAGTTCTTC. This encodes CAISEAFDSHNEQFF.

A remark on this clone: Different DNA sequences within this sample yield the same CDR3. V gene TRBV5-1 combines with J gene TRBJ2-5, with D maybe TRBD2 (6 bases). Germline V gives CDR1 SGHRS, CDR2 YFSETQ. The CDR3 length is 14 residues. Deletions cut 0 bases from V and 5 bases from J, with 11 bases between. DNA of the CDR3: TGCGCCAGCAGCTTGGGGGCAGGGAGGGAGACCCAGTACTTC. Translating gives CASSLGAGRETQYF. Full variable domain (missing parts from reference TRBV5-1 and TRBJ2-5): KAGVTQTPRYLIKTRGQQVTLSCSPISGHRSVSWYQQTPGQGLQFLFEYFSETQRNKGNFPGRFSGRQFSNSRSEMNVSTLELGDSALYLCASSLGAGRETQYFGPGTRLLVL.

The chain recombines TRBV7-2 with TRBJ2-1; unclear D gene. Trimming stripped 5 bases from V and 6 bases from J, with 20 bases between. The germline V gene has CDR1 SGHTA and CDR2 FQGNSA. The CDR3 loop spans 16 amino acids. CDR3 protein: CASSDRLAGRRNEQFF. The CDR3 coding sequence is TGTGCCAGCAGCGATCGGCTCGCCGGGCGCCGCAATGAGCAGTTCTTC. Full variable domain (rest looked up from reference TRBV7-2 and TRBJ2-1): GAGVSQSPSNKVTEKGKDVELRCDPISGHTALYWYRQSLGQGLEFLIYFQGNSAPDKSGLPSDRFSAERTGGSVSTLTIQRTQQEDSAVYLCASSDRLAGRRNEQFFGPGTRLTVL.

CDR3 loop: CASSLAGLGELFF. In nucleotides, the CDR3 is TGTGCCAGCAGCTTGGCGGGGCTGGGGGAGCTGTTTTTT. This chain uses TRBV5-4 with TRBJ2-2, with D possibly called TRBD1 or TRBD2 (5 bases each). V was shortened by 0 bases and J by 8 bases, with 8 bases between the two germline ends. CDR1 and CDR2 from the germline V gene are SGHNT and YYREEE (reference sequence). The CDR3 is 13 amino acids.

The chain has TRBV5-1 and TRBJ1-2; maybe TRBD1 (5 bases). Germline V CDR1 and CDR2: SGHRS, YFSETQ. V dropped 0 bases and J dropped 7 bases, with 13 bases sitting between them. The CDR3 is made up of 14 amino acids. CDR3 in amino acids: CASSLVGAEPGYTF. CDR3 coding DNA: TGCGCCAGCAGCTTGGTCGGGGCAGAACCTGGCTACACCTTC.

The chain is built from TRBV5-1 and TRBJ1-2, with 7 bases identical to TRBD1. This CDR3 region has 15 residues. V lost 2 bases, J lost 1 base, and 5 bases stayed unmatched. CDR1 and CDR2 from the germline V gene are SGHRS and YFSETQ. CDR3 coding DNA: TGCGCCAGCAGCTTCGGGACAGTTAATAACTATGGCTACACCTTC. This translates into CASSFGTVNNYGYTF.

This chain connects TRBV7-8 to TRBJ1-3; D uncertain. Germline V CDR1 and CDR2: SGHVS, FQNEAQ. Trimming removed 1 base at V and 4 bases at J, with 8 bases between. The CDR3 spans 14 residues. The CDR3 sequence is CASSLVGPGNTIYF. CDR3 sequence (DNA): TGTGCCAGCAGCTTAGTAGGGCCCGGAAACACCATATATTTT.

This sequence joins TRBV5-4 and TRBJ1-2; D remains ambiguous. V gave up 2 bases and J gave up 4 bases, with 6 bases separating them. CDR3 size: 12 residues. In germline, CDR1 is SGHNT, CDR2 YYREEE (reference sequence). Here the CDR3 DNA reads TGTGCCAGCAGCTTAGAAAGCTATGGCTACACCTTC. Translating it yields CASSLESYGYTF.

The V and J genes are TRBV29-1 and TRBJ1-2; D call uncertain. Germline CDR1 is SQVTM and CDR2 is ANQGSEA. Trimming cost V 2 bases and J 4 bases, with 11 bases left between them. This CDR3 comprises 13 residues. CDR3 region: CSVERSDRYGYTF. The CDR3 DNA reads as TGCAGCGTTGAAAGGTCGGATCGCTATGGCTACACCTTC.

V is TRBV7-2 and J is TRBJ1-3, with TRBD1 as a possible D gene (5 bases). The ends were cut back, 7 bases at V and 4 bases at J, with 14 bases in the middle. The CDR3 spans 14 residues. CDR1 SGHTA and CDR2 FQGNSA come from the germline V gene. The CDR3 sequence is CASTLQPGGNTIYF. Written as DNA, the CDR3 is TGTGCCAGCACCCTACAACCAGGGGGAAACACCATATATTTT.